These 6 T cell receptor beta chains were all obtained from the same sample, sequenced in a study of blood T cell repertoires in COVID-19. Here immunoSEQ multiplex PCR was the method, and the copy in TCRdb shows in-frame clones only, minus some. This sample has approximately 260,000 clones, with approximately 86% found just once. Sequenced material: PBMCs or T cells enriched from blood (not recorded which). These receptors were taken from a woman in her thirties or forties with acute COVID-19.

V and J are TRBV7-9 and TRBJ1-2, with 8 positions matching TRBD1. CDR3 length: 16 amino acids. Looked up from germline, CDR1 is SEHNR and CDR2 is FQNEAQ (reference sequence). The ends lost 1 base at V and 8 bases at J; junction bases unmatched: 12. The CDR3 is CASSLGQGASSVGYTF. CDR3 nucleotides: TGTGCCAGCAGCTTAGGGCAGGGGGCGTCATCGGTCGGCTACACCTTC.

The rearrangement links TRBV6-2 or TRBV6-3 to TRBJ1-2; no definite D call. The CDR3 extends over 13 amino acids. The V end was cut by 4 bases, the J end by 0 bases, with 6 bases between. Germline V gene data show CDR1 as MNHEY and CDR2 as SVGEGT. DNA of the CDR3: TGTGCCAGCAGTTTAACGGCTAACTATGGCTACACCTTC. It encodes CASSLTANYGYTF.

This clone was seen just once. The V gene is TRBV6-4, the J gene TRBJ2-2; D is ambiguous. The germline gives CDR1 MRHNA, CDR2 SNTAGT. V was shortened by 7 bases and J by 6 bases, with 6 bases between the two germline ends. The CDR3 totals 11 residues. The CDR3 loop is CASTTSGELFF. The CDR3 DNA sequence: TGTGCCAGCACCACTTCCGGGGAGCTGTTTTTT.

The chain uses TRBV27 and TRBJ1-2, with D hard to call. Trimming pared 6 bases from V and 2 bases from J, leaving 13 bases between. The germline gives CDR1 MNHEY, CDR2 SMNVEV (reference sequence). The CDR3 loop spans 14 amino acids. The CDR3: CASSNRRGNYGYTF. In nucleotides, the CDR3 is TGTGCCAGCAGCAACCGGAGAGGGAACTATGGCTACACCTTC.

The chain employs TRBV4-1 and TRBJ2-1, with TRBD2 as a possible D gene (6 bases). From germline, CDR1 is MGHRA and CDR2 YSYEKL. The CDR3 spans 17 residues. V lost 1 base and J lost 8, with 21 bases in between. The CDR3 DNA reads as TGCGCCAGCAGCCAAGGTTCAGCGGGTGCGGTCTATTATGAGCAGTTCTTC. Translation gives CASSQGSAGAVYYEQFF.

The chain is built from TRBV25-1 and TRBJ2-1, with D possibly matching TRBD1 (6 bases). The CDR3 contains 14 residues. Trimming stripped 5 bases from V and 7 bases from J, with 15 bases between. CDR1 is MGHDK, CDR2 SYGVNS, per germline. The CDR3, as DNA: TGTGCCAGCAGTCCGGCAGGGGCGGATAATGAGCAGTTCTTC. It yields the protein CASSPAGADNEQFF.